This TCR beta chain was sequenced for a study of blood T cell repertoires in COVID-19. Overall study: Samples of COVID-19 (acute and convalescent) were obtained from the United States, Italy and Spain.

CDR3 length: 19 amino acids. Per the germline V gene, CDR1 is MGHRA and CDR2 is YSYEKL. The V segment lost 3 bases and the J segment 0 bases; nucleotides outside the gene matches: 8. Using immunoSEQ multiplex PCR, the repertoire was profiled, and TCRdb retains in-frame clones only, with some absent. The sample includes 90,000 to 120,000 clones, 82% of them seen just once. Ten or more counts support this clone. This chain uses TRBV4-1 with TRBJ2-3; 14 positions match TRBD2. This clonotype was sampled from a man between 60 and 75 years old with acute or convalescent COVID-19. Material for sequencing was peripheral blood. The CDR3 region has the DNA TGCGCCAGCAGCCATATTCGGGGGACTAGCGGGAGTAGCACAGATACGCAGTATTTT. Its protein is CASSHIRGTSGSSTDTQYF.